This T cell receptor (beta chain) was documented in a study of graft-versus-host responses after intestinal transplantation. This CDR3 is built from 15 residues. V shed 2 bases, J shed 1 base, and the junction held 1 base outside the gene matches. Germline lookup yields CDR1 SGHDN and CDR2 FVKESK. Comment on this clone: Its antigen remains unidentified.

Only in-frame clones appear in the TCRdb table, and some are missing; sequencing was by immunoSEQ multiplex PCR. The sample has over 100,000 clones, approximately 90% seen once. The sequence was collected from a human donor who was the organ donor for an intestinal transplant. The J gene is TRBJ2-3, the V gene TRBV14, with 9 bases aligning to TRBD1. Here the sequenced sample was unstimulated CD4+ T cells sorted from spleen or lymph node cells, taken before transplant. The CDR3 reads CASSQRTGGTDTQYF. CDR3 bases: TGTGCCAGCAGCCAACGGACAGGGGGCACAGATACGCAGTATTTT. The full variable domain, in which reference TRBV14 and TRBJ2-3 provide the parts outside the CDR3, is EAGVTQFPSHSVIEKGQTVTLRCDPISGHDNLYWYRRVMGKEIKFLLHFVKESKQDESGMPNNRFLAERTGGTYSTLKVQPAELEDSGVYFCASSQRTGGTDTQYFGPGTRLTVL.